This T cell receptor (beta chain) was profiled in a study of blood T cells in healthy people across ages (dated by TCRdb to 2015 to 2017). About the full investigation: In model experiments, template switching captured about one uniquely barcoded TCR beta cDNA molecule for every two T cells. Using deep sequencing normalized with unique cDNA molecular identifiers, the study measured how TCR beta repertoire diversity changes with age. The donors were divided into four age groups: young (average around 16 years), middle-aged (about 40), aged (62) and long-lived (roughly 86). To avoid experimental bias, donors of different ages were randomly spread across the sequencing lanes. The study analyzed two additional independent replicas of 1 million unique cDNA reads from the same blood draw for two donors, one aged 18 to 29 and one aged 80 or older. General findings and caveats noted by the study authors: Estimates of total diversity from one million sequenced T cells were regarded as lower bounds and underestimates. Because profiling used bulk unsorted PBMCs, naive and antigen-experienced compartments could not be compared conclusively. As age increased, observed TCR beta diversity per million T cells dropped in a roughly linear way, and a significant reduction was already evident by age 40. There was a strong correlation between observed TCR beta diversity and the percentage of naive T cells measured by flow cytometry. Donor CMV infection status was unknown, potentially confounding age-related changes in expanded clonotypes. Compared with the aged group, the long-lived group had more naive CD4+ T cells, fewer expanded clones and increased TCR diversity, suggesting age selection.

Library preparation used 5' RACE. TCRdb names Illumina HiSeq 2500 as the instrument used. The second PCR ran for roughly 7 to 11 cycles and used a J-beta primer mix along with a sample-barcoded 5' primer. Each TCR beta cDNA molecule received a unique molecular identifier from a template-switch 5' adaptor carrying 12 random nucleotides. Each sample yielded at least 3 million CDR3-containing paired-end reads. The Mint cDNA synthesis kit, primed by a TRBC-specific oligonucleotide, was used to synthesize first-strand cDNA from all RNA. All cDNA was treated with uracil-DNA glycosylase and then went through a first 18-cycle PCR with the universal primers M1SS and BC2_uni_R. The authors processed their data as follows. Each sample was normalized by randomly selecting 1 million high-quality reads, each carrying a distinct molecular identifier. Reads with shared molecular identifiers were discarded instead of being binned into consensus sequences. CDR3 identification, clonotype clustering and error correction used MiTCR with a Q25 quality threshold and the strictest error-elimination algorithm. A nonparametric unseen species model using Euler transformation provided a lower-bound estimate of total TCR beta diversity. The public reads were run again by TCRdb, first through fastp at Q25 and then through MiXCR, and only productive beta chains were kept. Duplicate CDR3 protein sequences are folded into a single record with the most common DNA and genes. The V and J calls were determined by TCRdb, not by the authors. The sample has around 1.7 million distinct CDR3 sequences on record, roughly 27% of them singletons. The ten largest clones take up about 7.7% of the sample.

The donors were a few dozen Caucasian individuals from Russia, aged roughly 6 to 95 years, who were systemically healthy. Around 10 milliliters of peripheral blood were drawn from each donor into EDTA-treated Vacutainer tubes. Ficoll-Paque density-gradient centrifugation was used to isolate PBMCs, with at least 6 million per sample. Total RNA, at least 6 micrograms per sample, was extracted from PBMCs with Trizol reagent. The percentages of naive CD45RAhigh/CD27high T cells were determined by flow cytometry on a PBMC aliquot from every donor. In regard to this clonotype: Its antigen remains undetermined. Per-base qualities were not stored, and no clone one base away is much larger.

Sequences were obtained from blood. This TCR was sampled from a woman under 40 in good health.

CDR3 region: CAISELQGGPQHF. The DNA sequence is as follows: TGTGCCATCAGTGAGTTGCAGGGTGGGCCCCAGCATTTT. The chain was built from TRBV10-3 and TRBJ1-5, and possibly TRBD1, on 5 matching bases. V sheds 1 base and J sheds 9 bases, leaving 10 bases between their ends. Its CDR3 holds 13 amino acids, cysteine through phenylalanine. Kept here is only the CDR3 DNA, which spans 39 bases and is read in frame from base 1. Taken from the germline V gene, the CDR1 and CDR2 loops are ENHRY and SYGVKD.